The T cell receptor beta chain under discussion was sequenced for a study of monozygotic twins with inflammatory bowel disease. Study-level points and caveats: Researchers reported no repertoire similarity difference between concordant and discordant twins, possibly from limited power.

To note about this clonotype: Its antigen remains unidentified.

Donors gave 2.5 ml of blood apiece. The total RNA came straight from whole blood, and T cells were not sorted beforehand. TCRdb reworked the 5' RACE reads into one entry per CDR3 protein, no DNA. The table lists 200,000 to 250,000 distinct CDR3 sequences, with roughly 8% in the top ten. This TCR was sampled from a human donor with ulcerative colitis or Crohn's disease, or a healthy co-twin of an affected twin (not recorded which). Specimen: blood.

Here the CDR3 reads CASTFDSYNEQFF. This sequence joins TRBV2 and TRBJ2-1; absent DNA, TCRdb's TRBD1 call cannot be checked. This CDR3 comprises 13 residues. Per the germline V gene, CDR1 is SNHLY and CDR2 is FYNNEI.